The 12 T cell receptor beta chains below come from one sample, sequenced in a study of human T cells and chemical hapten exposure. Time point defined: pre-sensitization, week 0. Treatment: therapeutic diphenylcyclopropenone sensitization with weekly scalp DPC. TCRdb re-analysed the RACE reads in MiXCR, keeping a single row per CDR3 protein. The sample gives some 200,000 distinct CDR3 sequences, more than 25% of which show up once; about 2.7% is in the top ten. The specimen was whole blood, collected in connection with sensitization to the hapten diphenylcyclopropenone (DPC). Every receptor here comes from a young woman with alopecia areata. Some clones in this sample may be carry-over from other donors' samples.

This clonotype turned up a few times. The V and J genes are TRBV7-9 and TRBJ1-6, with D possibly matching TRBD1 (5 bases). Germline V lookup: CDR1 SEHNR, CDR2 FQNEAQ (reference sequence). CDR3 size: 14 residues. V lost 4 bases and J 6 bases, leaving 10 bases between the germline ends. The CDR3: CASSYGDLNSPLHF. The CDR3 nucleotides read TGTGCCAGCAGCTACGGGGACCTTAATTCACCCCTCCACTTT.

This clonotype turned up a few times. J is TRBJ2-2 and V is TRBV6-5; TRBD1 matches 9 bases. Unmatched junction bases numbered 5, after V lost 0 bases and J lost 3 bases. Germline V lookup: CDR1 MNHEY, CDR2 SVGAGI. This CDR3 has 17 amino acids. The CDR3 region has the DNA TGTGCCAGCAGTTACTCCTCCGGGACAGGGTACACCGGGGAGCTGTTTTTT. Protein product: CASSYSSGTGYTGELFF.

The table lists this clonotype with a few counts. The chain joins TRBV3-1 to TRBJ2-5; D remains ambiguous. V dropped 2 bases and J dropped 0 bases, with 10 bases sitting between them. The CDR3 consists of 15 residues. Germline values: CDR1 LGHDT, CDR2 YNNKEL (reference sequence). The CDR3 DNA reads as TGTGCCAGCAGCCAAACCCCACGACACCAAGAGACCCAGTACTTC. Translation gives CASSQTPRHQETQYF.

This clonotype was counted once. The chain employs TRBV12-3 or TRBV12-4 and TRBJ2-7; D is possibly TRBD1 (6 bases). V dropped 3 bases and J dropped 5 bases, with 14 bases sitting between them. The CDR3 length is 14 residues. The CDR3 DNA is TGTGCCAGCAGTTTCCGACAGGTCGGGGACGAGCAGTACTTC. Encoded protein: CASSFRQVGDEQYF.

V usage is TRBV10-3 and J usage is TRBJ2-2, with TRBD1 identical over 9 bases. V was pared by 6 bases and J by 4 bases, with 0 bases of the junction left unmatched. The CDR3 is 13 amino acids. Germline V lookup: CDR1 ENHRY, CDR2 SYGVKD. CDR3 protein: CAIRTGGTGELFF. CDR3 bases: TGTGCCATCAGGACAGGGGGCACCGGGGAGCTGTTTTTT.

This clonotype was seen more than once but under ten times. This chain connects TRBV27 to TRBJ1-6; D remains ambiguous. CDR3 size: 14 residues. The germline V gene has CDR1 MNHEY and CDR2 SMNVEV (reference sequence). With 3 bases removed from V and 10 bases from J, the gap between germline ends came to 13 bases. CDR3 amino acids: CASSLPGLGSPLHF. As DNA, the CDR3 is TGTGCCAGCAGTTTGCCGGGTTTAGGGTCACCCCTCCACTTT.

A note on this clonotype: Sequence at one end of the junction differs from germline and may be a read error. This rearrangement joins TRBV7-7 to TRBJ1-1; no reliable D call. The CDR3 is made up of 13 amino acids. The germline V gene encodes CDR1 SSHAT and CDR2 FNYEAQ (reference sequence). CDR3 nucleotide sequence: TGTGCTAGCAGCTTAGAGGTTACCACTGAAGCTTTCTTT. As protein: CASSLEVTTEAFF.

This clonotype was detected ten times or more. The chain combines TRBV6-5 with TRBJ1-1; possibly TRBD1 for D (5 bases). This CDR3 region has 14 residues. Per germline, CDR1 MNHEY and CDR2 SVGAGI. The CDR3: CATQRGAVNTEAFF. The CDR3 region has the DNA TGTGCGACCCAACGAGGGGCAGTGAACACTGAAGCTTTCTTT.

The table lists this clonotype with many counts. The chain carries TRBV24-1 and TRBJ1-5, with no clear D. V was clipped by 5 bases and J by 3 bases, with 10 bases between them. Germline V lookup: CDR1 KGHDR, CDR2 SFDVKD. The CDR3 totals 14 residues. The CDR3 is CATSVSHSNQPQHF. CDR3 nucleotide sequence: TGTGCCACCAGTGTGAGTCACTCCAATCAGCCCCAGCATTTT.

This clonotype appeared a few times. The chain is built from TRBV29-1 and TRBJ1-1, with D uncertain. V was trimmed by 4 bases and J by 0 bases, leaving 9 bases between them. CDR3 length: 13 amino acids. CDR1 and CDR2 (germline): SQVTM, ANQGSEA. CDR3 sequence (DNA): TGCAGCGTTGGGGCAGACATGAACACTGAAGCTTTCTTT. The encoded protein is CSVGADMNTEAFF.

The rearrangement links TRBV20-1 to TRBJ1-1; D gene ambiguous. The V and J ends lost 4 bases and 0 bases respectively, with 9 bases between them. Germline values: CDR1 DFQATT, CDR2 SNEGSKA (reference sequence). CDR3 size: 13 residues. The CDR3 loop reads CSAKSPVNTEAFF. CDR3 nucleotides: TGCAGTGCTAAAAGTCCAGTGAACACTGAAGCTTTCTTT.

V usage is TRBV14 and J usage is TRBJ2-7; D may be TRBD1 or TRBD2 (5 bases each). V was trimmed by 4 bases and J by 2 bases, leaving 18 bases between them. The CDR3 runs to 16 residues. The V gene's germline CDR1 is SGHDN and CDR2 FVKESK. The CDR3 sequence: CASSLRGGAQTYEQYF. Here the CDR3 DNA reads TGTGCCAGCAGCCTCCGGGGTGGGGCGCAAACCTACGAGCAGTACTTC.